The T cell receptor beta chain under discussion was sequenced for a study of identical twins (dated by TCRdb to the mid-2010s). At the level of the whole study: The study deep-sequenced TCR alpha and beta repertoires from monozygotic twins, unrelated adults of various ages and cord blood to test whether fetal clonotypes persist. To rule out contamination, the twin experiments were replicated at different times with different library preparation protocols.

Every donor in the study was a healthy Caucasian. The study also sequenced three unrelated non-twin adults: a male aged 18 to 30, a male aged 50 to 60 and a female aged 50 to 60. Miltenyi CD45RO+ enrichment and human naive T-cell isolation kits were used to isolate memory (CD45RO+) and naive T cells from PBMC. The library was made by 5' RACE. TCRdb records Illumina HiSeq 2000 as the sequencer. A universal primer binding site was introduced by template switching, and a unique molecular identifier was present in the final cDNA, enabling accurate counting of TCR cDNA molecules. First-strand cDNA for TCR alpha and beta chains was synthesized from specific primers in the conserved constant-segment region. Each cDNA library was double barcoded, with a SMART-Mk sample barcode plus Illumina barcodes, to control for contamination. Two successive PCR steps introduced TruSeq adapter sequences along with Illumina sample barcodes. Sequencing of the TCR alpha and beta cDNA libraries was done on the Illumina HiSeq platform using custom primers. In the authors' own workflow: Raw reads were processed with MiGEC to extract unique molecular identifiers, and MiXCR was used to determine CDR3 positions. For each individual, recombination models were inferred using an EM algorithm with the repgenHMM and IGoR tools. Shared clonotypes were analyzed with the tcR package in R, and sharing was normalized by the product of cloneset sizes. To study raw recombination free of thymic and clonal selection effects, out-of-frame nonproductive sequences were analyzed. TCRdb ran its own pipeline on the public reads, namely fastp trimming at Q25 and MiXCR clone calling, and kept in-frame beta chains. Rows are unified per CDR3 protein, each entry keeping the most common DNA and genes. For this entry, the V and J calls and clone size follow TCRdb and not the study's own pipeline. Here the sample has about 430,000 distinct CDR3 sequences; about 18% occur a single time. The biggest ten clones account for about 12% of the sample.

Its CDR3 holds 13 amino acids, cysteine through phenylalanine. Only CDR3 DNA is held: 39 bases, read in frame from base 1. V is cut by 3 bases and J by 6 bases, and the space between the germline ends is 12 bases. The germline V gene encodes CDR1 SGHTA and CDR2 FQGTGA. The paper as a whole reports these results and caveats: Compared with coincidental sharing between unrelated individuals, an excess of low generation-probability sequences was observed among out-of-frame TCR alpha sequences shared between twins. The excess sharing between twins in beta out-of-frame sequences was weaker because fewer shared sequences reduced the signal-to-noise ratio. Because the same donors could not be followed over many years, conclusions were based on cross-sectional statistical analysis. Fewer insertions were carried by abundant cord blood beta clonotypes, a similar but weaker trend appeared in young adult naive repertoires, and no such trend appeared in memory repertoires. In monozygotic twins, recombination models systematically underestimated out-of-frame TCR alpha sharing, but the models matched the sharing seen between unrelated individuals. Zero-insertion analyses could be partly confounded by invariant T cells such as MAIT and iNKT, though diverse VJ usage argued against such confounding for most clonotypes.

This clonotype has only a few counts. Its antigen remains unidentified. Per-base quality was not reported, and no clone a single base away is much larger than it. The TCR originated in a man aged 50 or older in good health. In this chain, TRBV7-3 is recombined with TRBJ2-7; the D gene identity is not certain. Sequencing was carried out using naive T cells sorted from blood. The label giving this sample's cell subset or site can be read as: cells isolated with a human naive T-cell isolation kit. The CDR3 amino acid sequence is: CASSFYVESEQYF. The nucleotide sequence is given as TGTGCCAGCAGCTTTTACGTAGAAAGCGAGCAGTACTTC.